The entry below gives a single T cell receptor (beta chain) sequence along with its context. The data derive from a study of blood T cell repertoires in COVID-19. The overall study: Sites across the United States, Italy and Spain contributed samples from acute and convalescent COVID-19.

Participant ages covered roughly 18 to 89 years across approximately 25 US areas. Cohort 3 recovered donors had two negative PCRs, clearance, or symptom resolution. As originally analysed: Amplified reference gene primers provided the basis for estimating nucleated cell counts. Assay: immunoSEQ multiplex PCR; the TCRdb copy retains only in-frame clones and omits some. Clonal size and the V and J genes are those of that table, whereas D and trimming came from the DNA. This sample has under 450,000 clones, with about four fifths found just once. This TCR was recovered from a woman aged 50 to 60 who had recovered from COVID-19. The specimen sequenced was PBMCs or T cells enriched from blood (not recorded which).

This chain's CDR3 is CSAGDSLEAFF. The CDR3 DNA sequence: TGCAGTGCTGGGGACAGCCTTGAAGCTTTCTTT. The genes are TRBV20-1 and TRBJ1-1; 7 bases align to TRBD1. Germline loops: CDR1 DFQATT, CDR2 SNEGSKA (reference sequence). The CDR3 sequence is 11 residues long. After removal of 5 bases from V and 7 bases from J, the junction contained 4 bases not matched to a gene.